Shown below are 3 T cell receptor beta chains from a single sample sequenced in a study of shared clonotypes between healthy human individuals. Libraries were prepared by immunoSEQ multiplex PCR; TCRdb keeps only in-frame clonotypes and omits some of them. The sample shows over a million clones, roughly 95% of them seen only once. What was sequenced was naive CD4+ T cells sorted from blood. The sample's subset: CD45RA+ positively selected. These receptors were taken from a man under 40 in good health.

This sequence joins TRBV5-5 and TRBJ2-2; D is possibly TRBD1 or TRBD2 (5 bases each). Trimming took 0 bases from V and 6 from J, leaving 12 bases between them. The CDR3 is made up of 15 amino acids. Germline CDR1 reads SGHKS; CDR2 reads YYEKEE (reference sequence). The CDR3 DNA reads TGTGCCAGCAGCTTGGGGGGCCTGAGGGCCGGGGAGCTGTTTTTT. This encodes CASSLGGLRAGELFF.

The chain links TRBV5-4 to TRBJ2-2; D is possibly TRBD2 (6 bases). The CDR3 extends over 16 amino acids. CDR1 is SGHNT, CDR2 YYREEE, per germline (reference sequence). V lost 0 bases, J lost 5 bases, and 14 bases lay in between. In DNA form, the CDR3 reads TGTGCCAGCAGCTTGGGGGGGAGAGGGAGGACCGGGGAGCTGTTTTTT. This encodes CASSLGGRGRTGELFF.

The genes are TRBV28 and TRBJ1-2, with unresolved D. Germline V gives CDR1 MDHEN, CDR2 SYDVKM. This CDR3 is 17 amino acids long. The ends were cut back, 6 bases at V and 5 bases at J, with 25 bases in the middle. CDR3 nucleotide sequence: TGTGCCAGCAGCCCTACCGGGATCCCTCGCACTGGATATGGCTACACCTTC. It codes for CASSPTGIPRTGYGYTF.